This TCR beta chain was identified in a study of vaccination effects on CD4 cells after COVID-19 (dated 2022 in TCRdb). For the study in its entirety: Post-vaccine samples across the study were collected a median of 72 days after the second dose, with a range of 14 to 241. SARS-CoV-2 spike-specific CD4+ TCR repertoires from before and after mRNA vaccination were compared in COVID-19 convalescent patients and in infection-naive vaccine recipients. The full study included roughly 11 COVID-19 convalescent patients and several SARS-CoV-2-naive healthy vaccine recipients. In the study, cultures from other donors were sequenced using the Oncomine TCR Beta short-read assay on an Illumina iSeq 100.

In the ViraFEST assay, PBMC were stimulated with viral peptide pools, and TCR sequencing was then used to find antigen-specific CD4+ T cell clonotypes based on their expansion. After approximately eleven days of culture, CD4+ T cells were isolated with the EasySep CD4+ T cell isolation kit. Each participant received two doses of an mRNA SARS-CoV-2 vaccine, either BNT162b2 or mRNA-1273. Negative nucleocapsid antibody results before and after vaccination confirmed that the healthy vaccine recipients had no prior SARS-CoV-2 infection. Each well held two million PBMC cultured in IMDM containing approximately 5% human AB serum, 8 to 10 IU/ml IL-2 and gentamicin, along with 8 to 10 ug/ml peptides. Half of the culture medium was replaced with fresh IL-2-containing medium on days 3 and 7. Unless noted otherwise, every peptide stimulation condition was grown in triplicate wells. Using Ficoll-Paque Plus gradient centrifugation, PBMC were separated from whole blood and then either used fresh or cryopreserved at -140C. The overlapping peptide pools covered the spike proteins of SARS-CoV-2 as well as those of the common cold coronaviruses HCoV-NL63, HCoV-OC43 and HCoV-229E. Genomic DNA was extracted from cultured CD4+ T cells with the QIAamp micro DNA kit.

Receptor amplification or capture employed the immunoSEQ multiplex PCR assay. DNA from the cultured, isolated CD4+ T cells was subjected to TCR beta CDR3 sequencing. The original pipeline was this. Non-productive TCR sequences were discarded, and reads were trimmed to the CDR3 region, with only CDR3s of 7 or more amino acids retained. Antigen-specific clonotypes were identified using the MANAFEST web app by comparison of expansion in peptide wells against reference cultures. Positive clones required FDR<0.05 expansion versus reference and all other wells, odds ratio above 5, and frequency above 0.1% in two replicate wells. A clonotype was defined as cross-reactive if the clonotype was significantly expanded both in SARS-CoV-2 spike wells and in at least one common cold coronavirus spike condition. CDR3 similarity was assessed by Levenshtein distance with the stringdist R package, and unrooted trees were built with ape in R 3.6.1. The immuneACCESS repertoire file appears here via TCRdb, limited to in-frame rearrangements. These files lack a portion of the clones; in checked studies, under half of the deficit traces to unresolved V genes, and the cause of the others is not known. Clone size and V and J calls were adopted from that table, with D and trimming inferred from the DNA. Present in this sample are fewer than 40,000 clones, around 80% of which were seen just once. Less than 2% of the sample is taken by the ten largest.

What the study reported, not specific to this receptor: Only a small number of convalescent patients were included, and no early post-infection timepoints were available, which limited the study. Both infection-induced and vaccine-induced clones contracted markedly at late post-vaccination timepoints, which is consistent with waning T cell responses. In healthy vaccine recipients, vaccine-induced clones were almost all SARS-CoV-2 mono-reactive, with only 1 of 255 being cross-reactive with common cold coronaviruses.

Note on this clone: Its cognate antigen has yet to be identified. Per-base quality was not reported, and no clone a single base away is much larger than it.

The sequence was collected from a human donor who received a COVID-19 vaccine. Some clones in this sample may be carry-over from other donors' samples. Sample: CD4+ T cells from PBMCs cultured with HCoV-NL63 spike peptides, taken after COVID-19 vaccination. The cell subset or site label corresponds to: HCoV-NL63 spike overlapping peptide pool stimulation.

The DNA sequence follows: TGTGCCAGCAGTTCCCATGGGGGGCGTGGGGCCAACGTCCTGACTTTC. This gives the protein CASSSHGGRGANVLTF. This chain joins TRBV6-5 to TRBJ2-6; the D assignment is uncertain and may be TRBD1 or TRBD2, with 6 bases supporting each. The CDR3, from cysteine to phenylalanine, totals 16 residues. The CDR3 DNA has 48 bases and is translated from base 1. The germline V gene sets CDR1 to MNHEY and CDR2 to SVGAGI. The V and J ends are trimmed by 4 bases and 3 bases, leaving 13 bases between them.